The 31 T cell receptor beta chains listed next were all sequenced from one sample in a study of cytomegalovirus exposure and HLA in healthy donors. Repertoires were generated with immunoSEQ multiplex PCR, while TCRdb's copy carries only in-frame clones and drops some. The sample has over 110,000 clones, about 87% seen once. The specimen was PBMCs. These TCRs come from a man younger than 30 in good health and CMV-seropositive.

This chain uses TRBV10-2 with TRBJ2-1; 12 bases line up with TRBD2. Germline V gene lookup returns CDR1 WSHSY and CDR2 SAAADI. This CDR3 contains 14 residues. The junction had 3 bases not matched to a gene; V was cut back by 8 bases and J by 4 bases. The CDR3 nucleotides are TGCGCCAGCGCTGGACTAGCGGGGTACAATGAGCAGTTCTTC. Residues: CASAGLAGYNEQFF.

The chain recombines TRBV19 with TRBJ2-7; tentative D call: TRBD2 (6 bases). Per the germline V gene, CDR1 is LNHDA and CDR2 is SQIVND (reference sequence). The CDR3 is 13 residues long. V lost 6 bases and J lost 1, with 10 bases in between. CDR3 region: CASSYGRSYEQYF. Here the CDR3 DNA reads TGTGCCAGTAGCTACGGGAGATCCTACGAGCAGTACTTC.

This clone showed up just a few times. The chain combines TRBV6-5 with TRBJ1-2; a possible D gene is TRBD1 (5 bases). The CDR3 runs 14 residues. Germline lookup yields CDR1 MNHEY and CDR2 SVGAGI. The V end was cut by 5 bases, the J end by 4 bases, with 14 bases between. CDR3 nucleotides: TGTGCCAGCAGTAGAGGGGAGGGTCGCTATGGCTACACCTTC. Amino acid sequence: CASSRGEGRYGYTF.

Points on this clone: This specimen includes other DNA sequences encoding the same CDR3. V is TRBV7-8 and J is TRBJ2-7; 7 nucleotides align to TRBD2. CDR3 length: 14 residues. The J segment lost 6 bases and the V segment lost 0 bases, leaving 5 bases of the junction unmatched. Germline CDR1 and CDR2: SGHVS and FQNEAQ. The CDR3 loop reads CASSLASGRAEQYF. Here the CDR3 DNA reads TGTGCCAGCAGCTTAGCGTCAGGGAGGGCCGAGCAGTACTTC.

The chain recombines TRBV27 with TRBJ2-7, with 7 positions matching TRBD1. Germline loops: CDR1 MNHEY, CDR2 SMNVEV (reference sequence). V shed 6 bases and J 3 bases; nucleotides not matched to a gene: 8. There are 14 residues in the CDR3. As DNA, the CDR3 is TGTGCCAGCAGCGGGACAGTGGATCACTACGAGCAGTACTTC. Amino acids: CASSGTVDHYEQYF.

The DNA for the CDR3 is TGTGCCAGTACCAACCAACGAGGGGGCAGAACTAATGAAAAACTGTTTTTT. It specifies CASTNQRGGRTNEKLFF. The rearrangement uses TRBV19 and TRBJ1-4; TRBD1 aligns across 7 bases. Germline values: CDR1 LNHDA, CDR2 SQIVND (reference sequence). The V segment lost 7 bases and the J segment 1 base; nucleotides outside the gene matches: 12. CDR3 length equals 17 residues.

This rearrangement joins TRBV21-1 to TRBJ2-1; the table's D gene call, TRBD1, was not cross checked with the DNA. TRBV21-1 is annotated as a pseudogene. The CDR3 length is 15 residues. CDR3 nucleotides: TGTGCCAGCAGCACGGGACAAGTCGCCTACAATGAGCAGTTCTTC. Translated: CASSTGQVAYNEQFF.

This clone was detected once. This chain uses TRBV21-1 with TRBJ2-5; TRBD2, the D gene given by the table, was not confirmed from the DNA. TRBV21-1 represents a pseudogene. This CDR3 has 15 amino acids. The chain's CDR3 is CASSKGLAFQETQYF. Here the CDR3 DNA reads TGTGCCAGCAGCAAAGGATTAGCCTTTCAAGAGACCCAGTACTTC.

The chain couples TRBV27 to TRBJ2-7, with TRBD1 identical over 8 bases. The CDR3 has 18 residues. Germline lookup yields CDR1 MNHEY and CDR2 SMNVEV (reference sequence). With 2 bases clipped from V and 1 base from J, the junction kept 13 bases outside the gene matches. The CDR3 DNA sequence: TGTGCCAGCAGTTTAATTCTCCCGACAGGGGCCCAATCCTACGAGCAGTACTTC. Encoded protein: CASSLILPTGAQSYEQYF.

The chain uses TRBV9 and TRBJ2-5; 13 bases fit TRBD2. This CDR3 spans 17 amino acids. V shed 0 bases and J 4 bases; nucleotides not matched to a gene: 6. Looked up from germline, CDR1 is SGDLS and CDR2 is YYNGEE. The CDR3 DNA sequence: TGTGCCAGCAGCGTAGAGGGACTAGCGGGGTCAGGAGAGACCCAGTACTTC. Its protein product is CASSVEGLAGSGETQYF.

This clone was seen a handful of times. V is TRBV28 and J is TRBJ1-5, with TRBD1 as a possible D gene (6 bases). Germline V gives CDR1 MDHEN, CDR2 SYDVKM. This CDR3 has 13 amino acids. The V end lost 6 bases, the J end lost 5 bases, and 11 bases lay between the germline ends. This CDR3 reads CASRNREYQPQHF. The DNA for the CDR3 is TGTGCCAGCAGGAACAGGGAGTATCAGCCCCAGCATTTT.

The genes are TRBV30 and TRBJ1-1; possibly TRBD1 for D (5 bases). This CDR3 has 14 amino acids. CDR1 is GTSNPN and CDR2 is SVGIG in the germline V gene (reference sequence). Trimming stripped 2 bases from V and 3 bases from J, with 13 bases between. This chain's CDR3 is CAWSLLGQDTEAFF. The CDR3 DNA sequence: TGTGCCTGGAGTCTATTGGGGCAGGACACTGAAGCTTTCTTT.

This chain uses TRBV6-6 with TRBJ1-1; D remains unclear. The CDR3 runs to 13 residues. Looked up from germline, CDR1 is MNHNY and CDR2 is SVGAGI (reference sequence). V shed 8 bases and J shed 1 base, with 11 bases lying between them. The DNA of the CDR3 is TGTGCCAGCCGATTGGAGGGGAACACTGAAGCTTTCTTT. Its protein product is CASRLEGNTEAFF.

In this sample, this clone turned up once. The chain is built from TRBV7-3 and TRBJ2-1; 11 nucleotides align to TRBD1. This CDR3 has 13 amino acids. CDR1 is SGHTA, CDR2 FQGTGA, per germline. The ends lost 8 bases at V and 6 bases at J; junction bases unmatched: 3. The CDR3 reads CASGTGGRNEQFF. The CDR3 DNA is TGTGCCAGCGGGACAGGGGGGCGCAATGAGCAGTTCTTC.

V gene TRBV6-5 combines with J gene TRBJ2-1; TRBD1 is a possible D gene (5 bases). From germline, CDR1 is MNHEY and CDR2 SVGAGI. This CDR3 contains 14 residues. Deletions cut 5 bases from V and 10 bases from J, with 18 bases between. CDR3 in DNA: TGTGCCAGCAGTGCAGGGTCTCCTCCTTTAGAGCAGTTCTTC. Protein sequence: CASSAGSPPLEQFF.

This chain connects TRBV2 to TRBJ1-1; a possible D gene is TRBD1 (5 bases). Germline CDR1 reads SNHLY; CDR2 reads FYNNEI. Between the trimmed V and J ends, which lost 3 bases and 5 bases, there was a span of 13 bases. The CDR3 consists of 14 residues. The CDR3 spells CASSEEVEGTEAFF. The CDR3 bases are TGTGCCAGCAGTGAGGAGGTGGAGGGGACTGAAGCTTTCTTT.

This chain links TRBV6-5 with TRBJ2-5; D possibly corresponds to TRBD1 (6 bases). CDR1 MNHEY and CDR2 SVGAGI come from the germline V gene. V was trimmed by 0 bases and J by 4 bases, leaving 12 bases between them. CDR3 length equals 15 residues. The CDR3, as DNA: TGTGCCAGCAGTTACTCGGGGGCCATAGGAGAGACCCAGTACTTC. As protein: CASSYSGAIGETQYF.

This rearrangement joins TRBV7-2 to TRBJ2-1; possibly TRBD1 for D (5 bases). Between the trimmed V and J ends, which lost 2 bases and 4 bases, there was a span of 21 bases. Germline V gives CDR1 SGHTA, CDR2 FQGNSA. The CDR3 contains 18 residues. Here the CDR3 reads CASSLSSQASLLYNEQFF. CDR3 nucleotides: TGTGCCAGCAGCTTAAGTTCACAGGCCTCTCTCCTATACAATGAGCAGTTCTTC.

J is TRBJ2-1 and V is TRBV6-4, with TRBD1 matching over 7 bases. Trimming at V came to 3 bases and at J to 6 bases, leaving 5 bases not matched to a gene. Germline values: CDR1 MRHNA, CDR2 SNTAGT. This CDR3 comprises 14 residues. As DNA, the CDR3 is TGTGCCAGCAGTGAATGGGACAGCCCCAATGAGCAGTTCTTC. Its protein is CASSEWDSPNEQFF.

V gene TRBV5-1 combines with J gene TRBJ2-7; D is perhaps TRBD2 (6 bases). The V and J ends lost 3 bases and 5 bases respectively, with 9 bases between them. The CDR3 is 12 residues long. The germline V gene has CDR1 SGHRS and CDR2 YFSETQ. The CDR3 loop reads CASSSGGDEQYF. In nucleotides, the CDR3 is TGCGCCAGCAGCTCTGGAGGGGACGAGCAGTACTTC. The whole variable domain, filled in from reference TRBV5-1 and TRBJ2-7, reads KAGVTQTPRYLIKTRGQQVTLSCSPISGHRSVSWYQQTPGQGLQFLFEYFSETQRNKGNFPGRFSGRQFSNSRSEMNVSTLELGDSALYLCASSSGGDEQYFGPGTRLTVT.

This clone was detected only a few times. CDR3 sequence (DNA): TGTGCCAGCAGCGTCCAAGACAGCTACGAGCAGTACTTC. Translating it yields CASSVQDSYEQYF. This chain uses TRBV9 with TRBJ2-7; D perhaps matches TRBD1 (5 bases). CDR3 length: 13 amino acids. The ends were cut back, 2 bases at V and 3 bases at J, with 9 bases in the middle. Germline V lookup: CDR1 SGDLS, CDR2 YYNGEE.

The V and J genes are TRBV4-1 and TRBJ1-2; tentative D call: TRBD1 (6 bases). The CDR3 is made up of 15 amino acids. The ends were cut back, 0 bases at V and 7 bases at J, with 15 bases in the middle. Germline V gene data show CDR1 as MGHRA and CDR2 as YSYEKL. The CDR3 spells CASSQDLQGRVGYTF. In DNA form, the CDR3 reads TGCGCCAGCAGCCAAGATCTCCAGGGGCGTGTTGGCTACACCTTC.

The genes are TRBV9 and TRBJ1-1; possible D gene TRBD1, 5 bases. This CDR3 comprises 15 residues. V lost 1 base, J lost 6 bases, and 16 bases lay in between. The V gene's germline CDR1 is SGDLS and CDR2 YYNGEE. CDR3 in DNA: TGTGCCAGCAGCGTAACGGGCAGGGAAGGATCTGAAGCTTTCTTT. It translates to CASSVTGREGSEAFF.

This chain joins TRBV6-4 and TRBJ1-5; TRBD1 is a possible D gene (6 bases). CDR1 and CDR2 from the germline V gene are MRHNA and SNTAGT. This CDR3 is 14 amino acids long. Trimming took off 9 bases at V and 6 bases at J, with 18 bases between the two ends. The CDR3 spells CARKTGHASQPQHF. The CDR3 DNA reads TGTGCCAGGAAAACGGGACATGCCAGTCAGCCCCAGCATTTT.

This sequence joins TRBV5-6 and TRBJ1-5; 9 bases match TRBD1. The V gene's germline CDR1 is SGHDT and CDR2 YYEEEE. CDR3 length: 13 residues. The trim removed 4 bases at V and 6 bases at J, leaving 2 bases unmatched. The CDR3 nucleotides read TGTGCCAGCAGCACAGGGGGCTCTCAGCCCCAGCATTTT. Translating gives CASSTGGSQPQHF.

This chain joins TRBV6-1 and TRBJ1-5; 9 bases line up with TRBD1. The germline V gene encodes CDR1 MNHNS and CDR2 SASEGT. V was clipped by 4 bases and J by 0 bases; unmatched bases: 10. CDR3 length equals 18 residues. The CDR3: CASSVPEDRGYSNQPQHF. As DNA, the CDR3 is TGTGCCAGCAGTGTCCCAGAGGACAGGGGATATAGCAATCAGCCCCAGCATTTT.

CDR3 loop: CASSRGGPGLRELFF. The CDR3 region has the DNA TGTGCCAGCAGCCGGGGGGGCCCCGGTCTAAGGGAGCTGTTTTTT. This sequence joins TRBV27 and TRBJ2-2; 8 bases line up with TRBD2. Per germline, CDR1 MNHEY and CDR2 SMNVEV (reference sequence). This CDR3 spans 15 amino acids. After removal of 6 bases from V and 9 bases from J, the junction contained 12 bases not matched to a gene.

This chain links TRBV19 with TRBJ1-2; D unclear. V shed 9 bases and J shed 8 bases, with 19 bases lying between them. Looked up from germline, CDR1 is LNHDA and CDR2 is SQIVND (reference sequence). The length of the CDR3 is 13 residues. The CDR3 DNA follows: TGTGCCAGCAAGGAGGGCGCTTTTGGGGGCTACACCTTC. Residues: CASKEGAFGGYTF.

The V call is TRBV15, the J call TRBJ2-5, with 7 bases matching TRBD1. The junction had 3 bases not matched to a gene; V was cut back by 5 bases and J by 3 bases. This CDR3 contains 13 residues. CDR1 and CDR2 from the germline V gene are LNHNV and YYDKDF (reference sequence). In DNA form, the CDR3 reads TGTGCCACCAGCTCCGGACAGGAAGAGACCCAGTACTTC. Encoded protein: CATSSGQEETQYF.

V gene TRBV2 combines with J gene TRBJ2-1; maybe TRBD2 (7 bases). CDR1 SNHLY and CDR2 FYNNEI come from the germline V gene. V was shortened by 11 bases and J by 7 bases, with 15 bases between the two germline ends. This CDR3 comprises 12 residues. The CDR3, as DNA: TGTGCCGGGGGGGGCTCGAGGAATGAGCAGTTCTTC. It specifies CAGGGSRNEQFF.

The chain recombines TRBV5-6 with TRBJ2-7; D gene uncertain. Germline V gene sequence: CDR1 SGHDT, CDR2 YYEEEE. Trimming stripped 0 bases from V and 11 bases from J, with 12 bases between. The CDR3 runs 12 residues. CDR3 amino acids: CASSLGLATEYF. The CDR3 nucleotides are TGTGCCAGCAGCTTGGGTTTGGCCACAGAGTACTTC.